The entry below describes one TCR beta chain. Ages ranged from about 18 to 89 years, with residence in around 24 US areas. Categorization into cohorts depended on clinical history that participants reported. The method was immunoSEQ multiplex PCR; TCRdb's version includes in-frame clones alone and lacks a portion of them. The data contain tens of thousands of clones, approximately 78% of them singletons. This specimen belongs to a study of blood T cell repertoires in COVID-19. Study information: Whether acute or convalescent, the COVID-19 samples came from the United States, Italy and Spain.

V shed 7 bases, J shed 10 bases, and the junction held 7 bases outside the gene matches. The CDR3 covers 13 residues. Germline CDR1 LNHDA, CDR2 SQIVND (reference sequence). The receptor's source is a woman aged 40 to 50 with acute COVID-19. This chain connects TRBV19 to TRBJ1-4; TRBD1 matches at 9 bases. Input material: PBMCs or T cells enriched from blood (not recorded which). This chain's CDR3 is CASTGTGLGKLFF. Here the CDR3 DNA reads TGTGCCAGTACCGGGACAGGGTTAGGAAAACTGTTTTTT.